These 27 T cell receptor beta chains share one sample of origin, sequenced in a study of vaccination effects on CD4 cells after COVID-19. These receptors have no known antigen. Under the ViraFEST assay, PBMC were stimulated with viral peptide pools so that antigen-specific CD4+ T cells expanded. Sequencing was performed afterwards. Following culture for 9 to 11 days, CD4+ T cells were isolated. The participants, recipients of two vaccine doses, got either BNT162b2 or mRNA-1273. Using immunoSEQ multiplex PCR, the repertoire was profiled, and TCRdb retains in-frame clones only, with some absent. The data hold tens of thousands of clones, with over 65% observed a single time. The material sequenced was CD4+ T cells from PBMCs cultured with HCoV-NL63 spike peptides, taken after COVID-19 vaccination. These receptors were collected from a human donor who received a COVID-19 vaccine.

The chain joins TRBV19 to TRBJ1-1; D uncertain. Germline lookup yields CDR1 LNHDA and CDR2 SQIVND (reference sequence). The ends were cut back, 3 bases at V and 4 bases at J, with 12 bases in the middle. The CDR3 consists of 14 residues. The CDR3 region has the DNA TGTGCCAGTAGTATCTCGGGGTTTGGCACTGAAGCTTTCTTT. As protein: CASSISGFGTEAFF.

This chain connects TRBV10-1 to TRBJ2-3; D might be TRBD2 (5 bases). Germline loops: CDR1 WNHNN, CDR2 SYGVQD (reference sequence). V dropped 2 bases and J dropped 0 bases, with 6 bases sitting between them. The CDR3 is made up of 14 amino acids. CDR3 residues: CASSEPGSTDTQYF. CDR3 DNA: TGCGCCAGCAGTGAGCCGGGGAGCACAGATACGCAGTATTTT.

The rearrangement uses TRBV19 and TRBJ2-7, with 13 positions matching TRBD2. CDR3 length: 16 residues. Germline-derived CDR1 and CDR2 are LNHDA and SQIVND (reference sequence). With V trimmed by 3 bases and J by 7 bases, 9 bases remained unmatched. CDR3 nucleotide sequence: TGTGCCAGTAGTATGGGGGGACTAGCGGGGCCAGGAGAGCAGTACTTC. Its protein is CASSMGGLAGPGEQYF.

The rearrangement joins TRBV29-1 to TRBJ2-5, with D maybe TRBD2 (5 bases). The V end lost 6 bases, the J end lost 5 bases, and 16 bases lay between the germline ends. Germline loops: CDR1 SQVTM, CDR2 ANQGSEA. This CDR3 is 13 amino acids long. CDR3 region: CSVNVLGAETQYF. The CDR3 DNA sequence: TGCAGCGTGAATGTATTGGGAGCTGAGACCCAGTACTTC.

This clone was recorded a few times. The rearrangement links TRBV29-1 to TRBJ2-7; TRBD2 matches 8 bases. The CDR3 consists of 14 residues. CDR1 and CDR2 from the germline V gene are SQVTM and ANQGSEA. The V segment lost 6 bases and the J segment 3 bases; nucleotides outside the gene matches: 10. CDR3 in amino acids: CSVRKGTSGYEQYF. CDR3 DNA sequence: TGCAGCGTCCGCAAGGGTACTAGCGGCTACGAGCAGTACTTC.

This sequence joins TRBV18 and TRBJ1-5; a weak D match, TRBD1 (6 bases). V lost 6 bases to trimming and J lost 6 bases, with 12 bases between them. Germline CDR1 KGHSH, CDR2 LQKENI. This CDR3 has 13 amino acids. The CDR3 is CASSTGFRQPQHF. In nucleotides, the CDR3 is TGTGCCAGCTCTACAGGGTTTCGTCAGCCCCAGCATTTT. Supplemented by reference TRBV18 and TRBJ1-5, the full variable domain reads NAGVMQNPRHLVRRRGQEARLRCSPMKGHSHVYWYRQLPEEGLKFMVYLQKENIIDESGMPKERFSAEFPKEGPSILRIQQVVRGDSAAYFCASSTGFRQPQHFGDGTRLSIL.

The V gene is TRBV3-1 (or the pseudogene TRBV3-2), the J gene TRBJ1-1, with D hard to call. The CDR3 contains 17 residues. The ends were cut back, 4 bases at V and 3 bases at J, with 21 bases in the middle. Germline values: CDR1 LGHDT, CDR2 YNNKEL (reference sequence). CDR3 amino acids: CASSLSAAPPGDTEAFF. The CDR3 bases are TGTGCCAGCAGCCTTTCCGCAGCACCCCCTGGGGACACTGAAGCTTTCTTT.

CDR3 residues: CASSLSGRRNEQFF. The CDR3 DNA is TGTGCCAGCTCACTGTCGGGCCGGAGGAATGAGCAGTTCTTC. The chain has TRBV18 and TRBJ2-1; a weak D match, TRBD2 (5 bases). This CDR3 spans 14 amino acids. V lost 4 bases and J lost 7, with 14 bases in between. Germline CDR1 and CDR2: KGHSH and LQKENI.

V usage is TRBV18 and J usage is TRBJ1-2; 8 nucleotides match TRBD1. V lost 4 bases to trimming and J lost 8 bases; unmatched junction nucleotides: 12. The germline V gene has CDR1 KGHSH and CDR2 LQKENI. The CDR3 totals 15 residues. CDR3 protein: CASSLLLGQVDGYTF. The CDR3 DNA reads as TGTGCCAGCTCACTCCTCCTGGGACAGGTGGACGGCTACACCTTC.

This chain links TRBV29-1 with TRBJ2-7, with D unresolved. Trimming removed 0 bases at V and 1 base at J, with 4 bases between. Germline V gives CDR1 SQVTM, CDR2 ANQGSEA. The CDR3 has 12 residues. CDR3 protein: CSVEDGSYEQYF. The CDR3 DNA reads as TGCAGCGTTGAAGATGGGTCCTACGAGCAGTACTTC.

The chain combines TRBV18 with TRBJ1-2; 9 nucleotides line up with TRBD1. CDR3 size: 14 residues. With 3 bases clipped from V and 4 bases from J, the junction kept 3 bases outside the gene matches. Germline V gene sequence: CDR1 KGHSH, CDR2 LQKENI. The CDR3 loop is CASSPGTGPYGYTF. CDR3 bases: TGTGCCAGCTCACCCGGGACAGGGCCCTATGGCTACACCTTC.

The chain combines TRBV6-5 with TRBJ1-1; possible D gene TRBD1, 5 bases. Trimming left V 0 bases short and J 3 bases short, with 11 bases between. CDR1 and CDR2 from the germline V gene are MNHEY and SVGAGI. The CDR3 length is 15 residues. The CDR3 bases are TGTGCCAGCAGTTACTCGAAAGTAGGGGACACTGAAGCTTTCTTT. Translated: CASSYSKVGDTEAFF.

This clone was observed a handful of times. The genes are TRBV6-5 and TRBJ2-1; maybe TRBD2 (5 bases). Trimming took 0 bases from V and 2 from J, leaving 11 bases between them. This CDR3 comprises 16 residues. Germline-derived CDR1 and CDR2 are MNHEY and SVGAGI. DNA for the CDR3: TGTGCCAGCAGTTACTCATCGAGCGGAGCCTACAATGAGCAGTTCTTC. This encodes CASSYSSSGAYNEQFF.

The J gene is TRBJ1-3, the V gene TRBV3-1 (or the pseudogene TRBV3-2), with 8 bases matching TRBD1. The CDR3 length is 15 residues. J gave up 0 bases and V 3 bases, and 1 base lay outside the gene matches. CDR1 is LGHDT, CDR2 YNNKEL, per germline (reference sequence). This chain's CDR3 is CASSHGTGSGNTIYF. CDR3 bases: TGTGCCAGCAGCCATGGGACAGGCTCTGGAAACACCATATATTTT.

CDR3 sequence (DNA): TGTGCCAGTAGCGGCATACGCGGACTAGCGGGAGGGGACAATGAGCAGTTCTTC. Amino acid sequence: CASSGIRGLAGGDNEQFF. The chain employs TRBV19 and TRBJ2-1, with 15 bases fitting TRBD2. V gave up 6 bases and J gave up 5 bases; unmatched junction bases: 11. The CDR3 spans 18 residues. Per germline, CDR1 LNHDA and CDR2 SQIVND (reference sequence).

This chain uses TRBV5-1 with TRBJ2-1, with 12 bases that match TRBD1. CDR1 SGHRS and CDR2 YFSETQ come from the germline V gene. This CDR3 spans 17 amino acids. Unmatched junction bases numbered 6, after V lost 0 bases and J lost 5 bases. The CDR3 spells CASSLVGTGGFDNEQFF. DNA of the CDR3: TGCGCCAGCAGCTTGGTCGGGACAGGGGGCTTCGACAATGAGCAGTTCTTC.

The CDR3 coding sequence is TGCGCCAGCAGCTCCGGGGCTTACGAGCAGTACTTC. The encoded protein is CASSSGAYEQYF. The V gene is TRBV5-1, the J gene TRBJ2-7; D may match TRBD1 or TRBD2 (5 bases each). The CDR3 has 12 residues. Trimming stripped 3 bases from V and 4 bases from J, with 8 bases between. Germline assignment: CDR1 SGHRS and CDR2 YFSETQ.

This clone was detected a few times. V usage is TRBV7-2 and J usage is TRBJ2-7; 8 bases match TRBD1. CDR1 and CDR2 from the germline V gene are SGHTA and FQGNSA. The ends lost 4 bases at V and 6 bases at J; junction bases unmatched: 11. There are 15 residues in the CDR3. The CDR3 protein is CASSSPGQVRAEQYF. The DNA for the CDR3 is TGTGCCAGCAGCTCCCCGGGACAGGTTCGGGCCGAGCAGTACTTC.

The rearrangement uses TRBV19 and TRBJ2-3, with 13 bases identical to TRBD2. V shed 2 bases, J shed 2 bases, and the junction held 1 base outside the gene matches. From germline, CDR1 is LNHDA and CDR2 SQIVND (reference sequence). The CDR3 runs to 16 residues. The CDR3 DNA reads as TGTGCCAGTAGTATAACTAGCGGGAGGGTCACAGATACGCAGTATTTT. Protein: CASSITSGRVTDTQYF.

The chain is built from TRBV9 and TRBJ2-7, with 7 bases that match TRBD1. The germline CDR1 and CDR2 sequences are SGDLS and YYNGEE. V was pared by 6 bases and J by 0 bases, with 3 bases of the junction left unmatched. The CDR3 is 13 residues long. This chain's CDR3 is CASNRDSSYEQYF. CDR3 nucleotides: TGTGCCAGCAACCGGGACAGCTCCTACGAGCAGTACTTC. The whole variable domain, remainder taken from reference TRBV9 and TRBJ2-7, is DSGVTQTPKHLITATGQRVTLRCSPRSGDLSVYWYQQSLDQGLQFLIQYYNGEERAKGNILERFSAQQFPDLHSELNLSSLELGDSALYFCASNRDSSYEQYFGPGTRLTVT.

The chain couples TRBV30 to TRBJ2-3; the D is unclear. CDR3 length: 12 residues. Trimming stripped 1 base from V and 5 bases from J, with 7 bases between. Germline loops: CDR1 GTSNPN, CDR2 SVGIG (reference sequence). CDR3 sequence (DNA): TGTGCCTGGAGTGCCATGGGAGATACGCAGTATTTT. This translates into CAWSAMGDTQYF.

CDR3 in DNA: TGTGCCAGCAGCGTAGACTTCGGTGGGATGGGCGGTAGCACAGATACGCAGTATTTT. Its translation: CASSVDFGGMGGSTDTQYF. The rearrangement uses TRBV9 and TRBJ2-3; D is undetermined. V was cut by 0 bases and J by 0 bases, with 20 bases left in between. Per germline, CDR1 SGDLS and CDR2 YYNGEE. CDR3 length equals 19 residues.

The chain joins TRBV29-1 to TRBJ2-1; the D gene is possibly TRBD1 (6 bases). CDR3 length equals 13 residues. Per germline, CDR1 SQVTM and CDR2 ANQGSEA. The V end lost 5 bases, the J end lost 7 bases, and 15 bases lay between the germline ends. In nucleotides, the CDR3 is TGCAGCGTTCAGGGGCGTTTTTCAAATGAGCAGTTCTTC. It codes for CSVQGRFSNEQFF.

CDR3 sequence reads: CASSEIREGGSGETQYF. Here the CDR3 DNA reads TGTGCCAGCAGTGAAATCCGGGAGGGAGGGTCGGGAGAGACCCAGTACTTC. The chain joins TRBV2 to TRBJ2-5; 8 bases are shared with TRBD2. The CDR3 has 17 residues. Germline loops: CDR1 SNHLY, CDR2 FYNNEI. V lost 2 bases, J lost 4 bases, and 12 bases stayed unmatched. Variable domain in full (rest from reference TRBV2 and TRBJ2-5): EPEVTQTPSHQVTQMGQEVILRCVPISNHLYFYWYRQILGQKVEFLVSFYNNEISEKSEIFDDQFSVERPDGSNFTLKIRSTKLEDSAMYFCASSEIREGGSGETQYFGPGTRLLVL.

This clone has more than one count but fewer than ten. The chain links TRBV5-1 to TRBJ1-2; D is unresolved. Germline V gene data show CDR1 as SGHRS and CDR2 as YFSETQ. V lost 4 bases to trimming and J lost 5 bases, with 12 bases between them. The CDR3 spans 13 residues. The chain's CDR3 is CASSETEDYGYTF. As DNA, the CDR3 is TGCGCCAGCAGCGAAACAGAGGATTATGGCTACACCTTC.

The chain uses TRBV19 and TRBJ2-5; 10 bases line up with TRBD2. V lost 5 bases to trimming and J lost 2 bases; unmatched junction nucleotides: 5. The CDR3 is made up of 15 amino acids. Germline CDR1 reads LNHDA; CDR2 reads SQIVND (reference sequence). CDR3 sequence reads: CASSPLAGTQETQYF. The CDR3 DNA follows: TGTGCCAGTAGTCCACTAGCGGGGACACAAGAGACCCAGTACTTC.

This clone was seen a handful of times. The rearrangement uses TRBV2 and TRBJ2-7; 10 bases match TRBD2. V lost 8 bases to trimming and J lost 2 bases; unmatched junction nucleotides: 6. Germline V gene lookup returns CDR1 SNHLY and CDR2 FYNNEI. The CDR3 is 14 residues long. The CDR3 spells CASQLAGVAYEQYF. The CDR3, as DNA: TGTGCCAGCCAGCTAGCGGGGGTCGCCTACGAGCAGTACTTC.